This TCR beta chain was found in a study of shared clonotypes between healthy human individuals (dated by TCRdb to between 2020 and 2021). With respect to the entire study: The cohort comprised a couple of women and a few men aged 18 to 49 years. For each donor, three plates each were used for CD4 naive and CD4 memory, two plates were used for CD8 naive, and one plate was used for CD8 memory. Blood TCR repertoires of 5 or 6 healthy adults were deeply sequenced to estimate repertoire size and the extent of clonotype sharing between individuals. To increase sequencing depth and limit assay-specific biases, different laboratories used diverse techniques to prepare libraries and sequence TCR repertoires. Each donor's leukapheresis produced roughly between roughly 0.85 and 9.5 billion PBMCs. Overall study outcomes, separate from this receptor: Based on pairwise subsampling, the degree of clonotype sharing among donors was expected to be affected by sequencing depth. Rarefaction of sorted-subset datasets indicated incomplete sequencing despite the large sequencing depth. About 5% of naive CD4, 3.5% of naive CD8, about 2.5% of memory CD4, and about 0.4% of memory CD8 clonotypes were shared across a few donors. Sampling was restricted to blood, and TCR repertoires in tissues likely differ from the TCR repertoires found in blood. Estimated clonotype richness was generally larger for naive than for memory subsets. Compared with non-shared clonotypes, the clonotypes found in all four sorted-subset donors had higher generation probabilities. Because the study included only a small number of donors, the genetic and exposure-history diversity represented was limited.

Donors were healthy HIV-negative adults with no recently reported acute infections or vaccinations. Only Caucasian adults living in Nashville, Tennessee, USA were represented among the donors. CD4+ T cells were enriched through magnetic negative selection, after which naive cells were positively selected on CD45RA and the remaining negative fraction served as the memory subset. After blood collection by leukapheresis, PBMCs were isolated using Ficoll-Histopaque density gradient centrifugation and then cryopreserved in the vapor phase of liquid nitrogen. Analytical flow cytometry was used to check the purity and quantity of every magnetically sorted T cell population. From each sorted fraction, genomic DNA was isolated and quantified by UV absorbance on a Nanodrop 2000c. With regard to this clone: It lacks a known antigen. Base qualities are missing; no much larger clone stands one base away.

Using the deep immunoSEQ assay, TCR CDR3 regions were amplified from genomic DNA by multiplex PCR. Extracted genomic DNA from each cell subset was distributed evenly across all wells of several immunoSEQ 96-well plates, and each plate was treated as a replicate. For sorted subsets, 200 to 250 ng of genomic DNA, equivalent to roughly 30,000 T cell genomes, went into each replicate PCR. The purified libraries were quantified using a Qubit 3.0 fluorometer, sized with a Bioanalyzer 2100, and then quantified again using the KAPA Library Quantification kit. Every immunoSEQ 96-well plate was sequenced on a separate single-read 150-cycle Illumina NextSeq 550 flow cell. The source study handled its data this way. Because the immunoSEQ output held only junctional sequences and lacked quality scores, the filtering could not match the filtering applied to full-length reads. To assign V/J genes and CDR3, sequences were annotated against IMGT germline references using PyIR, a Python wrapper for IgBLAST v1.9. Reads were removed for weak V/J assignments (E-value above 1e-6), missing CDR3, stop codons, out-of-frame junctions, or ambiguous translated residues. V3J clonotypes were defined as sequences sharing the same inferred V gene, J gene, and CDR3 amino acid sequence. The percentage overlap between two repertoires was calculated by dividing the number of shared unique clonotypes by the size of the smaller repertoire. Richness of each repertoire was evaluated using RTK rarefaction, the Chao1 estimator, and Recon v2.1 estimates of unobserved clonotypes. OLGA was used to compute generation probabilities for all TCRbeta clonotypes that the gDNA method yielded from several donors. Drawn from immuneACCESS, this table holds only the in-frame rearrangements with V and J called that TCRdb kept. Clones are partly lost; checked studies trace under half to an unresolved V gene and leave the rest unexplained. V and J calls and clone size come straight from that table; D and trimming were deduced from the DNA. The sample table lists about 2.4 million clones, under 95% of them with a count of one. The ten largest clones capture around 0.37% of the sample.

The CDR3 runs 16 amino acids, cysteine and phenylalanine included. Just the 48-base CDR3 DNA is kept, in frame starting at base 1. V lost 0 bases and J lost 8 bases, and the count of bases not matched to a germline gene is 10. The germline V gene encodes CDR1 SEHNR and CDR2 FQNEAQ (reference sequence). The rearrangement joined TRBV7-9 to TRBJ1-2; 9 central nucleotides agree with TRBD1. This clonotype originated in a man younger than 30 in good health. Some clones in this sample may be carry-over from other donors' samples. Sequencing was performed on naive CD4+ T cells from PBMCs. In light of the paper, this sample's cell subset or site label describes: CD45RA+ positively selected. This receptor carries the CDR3 CASSLAAQDRGHGYTF. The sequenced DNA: TGTGCCAGCAGCTTAGCGGCCCAGGACAGGGGCCACGGCTACACCTTC.